Presented here are 6 T cell receptor beta chains from one specimen sequenced in a study of blood T cell repertoires in COVID-19. Clones were read by immunoSEQ multiplex PCR, and TCRdb kept only the in-frame ones, dropping some. The data hold some 150,000 clones, with approximately 81% observed a single time. Sequencing was carried out using peripheral blood. The receptors shown here come from a woman aged 70 to 79 with COVID-19, enrolled during active disease.

This clone has just one count. The chain has TRBV6-5 and TRBJ1-5; D perhaps matches TRBD1 (6 bases). This CDR3 is 15 amino acids long. CDR1 is MNHEY, CDR2 SVGAGI, per germline. V lost 7 bases to trimming and J lost 1 base, with 14 bases between them. CDR3 protein: CASTPDRNSNQPQHF. The CDR3 region has the DNA TGTGCCAGCACCCCAGACAGGAACAGCAATCAGCCCCAGCATTTT.

This chain links TRBV15 with TRBJ2-1; 9 bases line up with TRBD1. In germline, CDR1 is LNHNV, CDR2 YYDKDF (reference sequence). The length of the CDR3 is 14 residues. The ends lost 9 bases at V and 8 bases at J; junction bases unmatched: 11. This chain's CDR3 is CATSGSGQGYEQFF. The CDR3 DNA sequence: TGTGCCACATCAGGGTCGGGACAGGGCTATGAGCAGTTCTTC.

V is TRBV9 and J is TRBJ1-3; D gene uncertain. Trimming took 0 bases from V and 0 from J, leaving 13 bases between them. Germline V gene sequence: CDR1 SGDLS, CDR2 YYNGEE. The CDR3 has 17 amino acids. CDR3 amino acids: CASSVGWEYSSGNTIYF. The CDR3, as DNA: TGTGCCAGCAGCGTAGGGTGGGAGTACAGCTCTGGAAACACCATATATTTT.

This clone was observed a few times. This chain links TRBV18 with TRBJ1-1; D not resolved. Per the germline V gene, CDR1 is KGHSH and CDR2 is LQKENI. Trimming removed 6 bases at V and 4 bases at J, with 12 bases between. The CDR3 has 13 residues. In DNA form, the CDR3 reads TGTGCCAGCTCCCCCGCGGCGGGCACTGAAGCTTTCTTT. This translates into CASSPAAGTEAFF.

The V and J genes are TRBV28 and TRBJ2-3, with a tentative D call TRBD1 (6 bases). Looked up from germline, CDR1 is MDHEN and CDR2 is SYDVKM. V lost 6 bases, J lost 0 bases, and 10 bases lay in between. This CDR3 contains 14 residues. This chain's CDR3 is CASSQGHSTDTQYF. The CDR3 region has the DNA TGTGCCAGCAGCCAGGGACATAGCACAGATACGCAGTATTTT.

This sequence joins TRBV19 and TRBJ1-5; D gene ambiguous. The germline V gene encodes CDR1 LNHDA and CDR2 SQIVND (reference sequence). Trimming cost V 3 bases and J 1 base, with 16 bases left between them. The CDR3 extends over 17 amino acids. The CDR3: CASSIISGLGSNQPQHF. As DNA, the CDR3 is TGTGCCAGTAGTATCATTAGTGGACTTGGGAGCAATCAGCCCCAGCATTTT.